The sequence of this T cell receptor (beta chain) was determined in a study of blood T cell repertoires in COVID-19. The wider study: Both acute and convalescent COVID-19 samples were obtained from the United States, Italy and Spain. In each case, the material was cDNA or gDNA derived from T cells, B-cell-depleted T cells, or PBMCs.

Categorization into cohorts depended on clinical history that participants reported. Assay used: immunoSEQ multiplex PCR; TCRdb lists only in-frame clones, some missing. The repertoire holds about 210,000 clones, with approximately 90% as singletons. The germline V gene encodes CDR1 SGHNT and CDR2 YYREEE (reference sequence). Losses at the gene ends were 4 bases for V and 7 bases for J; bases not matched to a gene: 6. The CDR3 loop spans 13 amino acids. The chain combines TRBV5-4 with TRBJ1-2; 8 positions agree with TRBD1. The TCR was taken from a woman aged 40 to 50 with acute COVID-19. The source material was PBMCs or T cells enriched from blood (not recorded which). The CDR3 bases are TGTGCCAGCAGCCTCAGGGGGCCTGGTGGCTACACCTTC. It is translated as CASSLRGPGGYTF.